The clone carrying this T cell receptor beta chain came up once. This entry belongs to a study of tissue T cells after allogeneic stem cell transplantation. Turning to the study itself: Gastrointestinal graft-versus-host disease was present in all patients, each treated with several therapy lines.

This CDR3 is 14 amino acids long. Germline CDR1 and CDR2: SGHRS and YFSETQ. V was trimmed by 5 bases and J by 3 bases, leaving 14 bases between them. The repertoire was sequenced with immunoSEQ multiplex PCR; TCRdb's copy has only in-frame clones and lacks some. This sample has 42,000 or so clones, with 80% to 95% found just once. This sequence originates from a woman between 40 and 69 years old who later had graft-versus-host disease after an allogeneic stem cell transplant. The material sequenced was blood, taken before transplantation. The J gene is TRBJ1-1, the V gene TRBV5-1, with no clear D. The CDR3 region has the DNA TGCGCCAGCAGAAATACGCGCGGGGACACTGAAGCTTTCTTT. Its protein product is CASRNTRGDTEAFF. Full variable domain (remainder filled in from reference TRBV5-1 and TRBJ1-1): KAGVTQTPRYLIKTRGQQVTLSCSPISGHRSVSWYQQTPGQGLQFLFEYFSETQRNKGNFPGRFSGRQFSNSRSEMNVSTLELGDSALYLCASRNTRGDTEAFFGQGTRLTVV.